A single sample is the source of the 10 T cell receptor beta chains below, sequenced in a study of shared clonotypes between healthy human individuals. Generated by immunoSEQ multiplex PCR, the TCRdb table keeps only in-frame clones and is missing some. The sample consists of around 650,000 clones, 95% to 96% of them appearing once. CD45RO-negative cells were positively selected for CCR7, leaving out terminally differentiated effector memory CD45RA+ cells. The sample comprised naive CD8+ T cells sorted from blood. The receptor source for this set is a woman in her twenties or thirties in good health.

This clone was detected once. The V and J genes are TRBV7-9 and TRBJ2-1, with 11 bases matching TRBD2. V lost 5 bases to trimming and J lost 7 bases; unmatched junction nucleotides: 10. Germline V gene data show CDR1 as SEHNR and CDR2 as FQNEAQ (reference sequence). The CDR3 is made up of 16 amino acids. The DNA of the CDR3 is TGTGCCAGCAGCAGAAATAGCGGGAGGGCCGAGAATGAGCAGTTCTTC. Residues: CASSRNSGRAENEQFF.

The chain joins TRBV5-5 to TRBJ2-7, with D perhaps being TRBD1 or TRBD2 (5 bases each). This CDR3 contains 14 residues. The ends were cut back, 6 bases at V and 1 base at J, with 14 bases in the middle. Germline V gives CDR1 SGHKS, CDR2 YYEKEE (reference sequence). The CDR3, as DNA: TGTGCCAGCACTCCGGGACGCCTGTCCTACGAGCAGTACTTC. Its translation is CASTPGRLSYEQYF.

The V call is TRBV5-4, the J call TRBJ2-2; 7 positions agree with TRBD1. CDR3 length equals 17 residues. V was pared by 4 bases and J by 2 bases, with 11 bases of the junction left unmatched. Germline V gene sequence: CDR1 SGHNT, CDR2 YYREEE (reference sequence). As DNA, the CDR3 is TGTGCCAGCAGCAGGTACCCGGGACAGCAAAACACCGGGGAGCTGTTTTTT. Its translation is CASSRYPGQQNTGELFF.

This clone occurred once. The chain recombines TRBV6-5 with TRBJ1-2, with D possibly TRBD1 on 5 matching bases. The V end lost 5 bases, the J end lost 3 bases, and 16 bases lay between the germline ends. Germline V gene data show CDR1 as MNHEY and CDR2 as SVGAGI. The CDR3 has 15 residues. The CDR3 here is CASSPLRGAHYGYTF. For the CDR3, the DNA is TGTGCCAGCAGTCCCCTGAGGGGCGCGCACTATGGCTACACCTTC.

The J gene is TRBJ2-2, the V gene TRBV2, with TRBD1 matching 8 bases. Germline V gene lookup returns CDR1 SNHLY and CDR2 FYNNEI. The junction had 3 bases not matched to a gene; V was cut back by 5 bases and J by 7 bases. CDR3 size: 13 residues. The CDR3 DNA follows: TGTGCCAGCAGTCCACAGGGGGTCGGGGAGCTGTTTTTT. This translates into CASSPQGVGELFF. Combining the CDR3 with reference TRBV2 and TRBJ2-2 gives the whole variable domain EPEVTQTPSHQVTQMGQEVILRCVPISNHLYFYWYRQILGQKVEFLVSFYNNEISEKSEIFDDQFSVERPDGSNFTLKIRSTKLEDSAMYFCASSPQGVGELFFGEGSRLTVL.

This chain joins TRBV11-2 and TRBJ2-1; 7 bases map to TRBD1. The CDR3 extends over 15 amino acids. CDR1 is SGHAT, CDR2 FQNNGV, per germline. Losses at the gene ends were 0 bases for V and 10 bases for J; bases not matched to a gene: 9. CDR3 sequence: CASSLETGPNGEQFF. Written as DNA, the CDR3 is TGTGCCAGCAGCTTAGAGACAGGGCCTAACGGAGAGCAGTTCTTC.

This chain joins TRBV7-2 and TRBJ2-1; 15 positions match TRBD2. Losses at the gene ends were 4 bases for V and 7 bases for J; bases not matched to a gene: 11. Per germline, CDR1 SGHTA and CDR2 FQGNSA. The CDR3 is made up of 18 amino acids. CDR3 region: CASSSLGTSGRTGNEQFF. Here the CDR3 DNA reads TGTGCCAGCAGCTCCCTCGGGACTAGCGGGAGGACCGGGAATGAGCAGTTCTTC.

The chain combines TRBV14 with TRBJ2-7; TRBD2 agrees at 7 bases. The ends lost 1 base at V and 0 bases at J; junction bases unmatched: 6. Looked up from germline, CDR1 is SGHDN and CDR2 is FVKESK. CDR3 length: 16 residues. In nucleotides, the CDR3 is TGTGCCAGCAGCCAAGGAAGACTAGCAAGCTCCTACGAGCAGTACTTC. Translating it yields CASSQGRLASSYEQYF.

The rearrangement links TRBV25-1 to TRBJ1-1, with D unclear. The germline V gene has CDR1 MGHDK and CDR2 SYGVNS. Trimming pared 2 bases from V and 0 bases from J, leaving 13 bases between. This CDR3 region has 16 residues. The CDR3 bases are TGTGCCAGCAGTGAAGGTCCGGAGGGAATGAACACTGAAGCTTTCTTT. Its translation is CASSEGPEGMNTEAFF.

The rearrangement joins TRBV9 to TRBJ2-1; the D gene is possibly TRBD2 (5 bases). V was trimmed by 2 bases and J by 0 bases, leaving 15 bases between them. The CDR3 sequence is 17 residues long. CDR1 is SGDLS and CDR2 is YYNGEE in the germline V gene. CDR3 nucleotides: TGTGCCAGCAGCGTTGCCCGGAGGCCAAGCTCCTACAATGAGCAGTTCTTC. This encodes CASSVARRPSSYNEQFF.